Listed below are T cell receptor beta chains from one sample, sequenced in a study of blood T cell repertoires in COVID-19. Clones were sequenced by immunoSEQ multiplex PCR, and TCRdb holds only the in-frame ones, with some missing. The sample lists around 79,000 clones, about 80% seen once, with around 5.6% in the top ten. The material sequenced was peripheral blood. The origin of the receptors is a woman in her fifties or sixties with acute or convalescent COVID-19. Both conserved end residues are part of each CDR3. A D gene is named only where the DNA matches it firmly. For some rows the clone size is stated as once, few or many, or as a class when expanded; others skip it.

V gene: TRBV2; J gene: TRBJ2-7; D gene: .; clone size: .; CDR3 protein: CASSEETGSSYEQYF; CDR3 DNA: TGTGCCAGCAGTGAAGAGACCGGGAGCTCCTACGAGCAGTACTTC
V gene: TRBV3-1/TRBV3-2; J gene: TRBJ1-1; D gene: .; clone size: .; CDR3 protein: CASSQSDKNTEAFF; CDR3 DNA: TGTGCCAGCAGCCAATCGGACAAGAACACTGAAGCTTTCTTT
V gene: TRBV20-1; J gene: TRBJ1-6; D gene: .; clone size: few; CDR3 protein: CSASLQADSPLHF; CDR3 DNA: TGCAGTGCTAGTTTACAGGCGGACTCACCCCTCCACTTT
V gene: TRBV5-1; J gene: TRBJ1-1; D gene: TRBD1; clone size: .; CDR3 protein: CASSAGQGTARAFF; CDR3 DNA: TGCGCCAGCAGCGCCGGACAGGGTACGGCCAGAGCTTTCTTT
V gene: TRBV7-3; J gene: TRBJ1-4; D gene: .; clone size: .; CDR3 protein: CASSLTANEKLFF; CDR3 DNA: TGTGCCAGCAGCTTAACAGCGAATGAAAAACTGTTTTTT
V gene: TRBV7-9; J gene: TRBJ2-3; D gene: .; clone size: once; CDR3 protein: CASITQRGTDTQYF; CDR3 DNA: TGTGCCAGCATAACTCAAAGGGGGACAGATACGCAGTATTTT
V gene: TRBV27; J gene: TRBJ2-3; D gene: TRBD1; clone size: .; CDR3 protein: CASPGDRERFPQADTQYF; CDR3 DNA: TGTGCCTCACCCGGGGACAGGGAAAGGTTTCCTCAGGCAGATACGCAGTATTTT
V gene: TRBV6-5; J gene: TRBJ1-1; D gene: .; clone size: .; CDR3 protein: CASIRVKGDTEAFF; CDR3 DNA: TGTGCCAGCATCCGGGTCAAGGGGGACACTGAAGCTTTCTTT
V gene: TRBV5-1; J gene: TRBJ2-3; D gene: TRBD1; clone size: .; CDR3 protein: CASSLARGTGGAGISTDTQYF; CDR3 DNA: TGCGCCAGCAGCTTGGCGAGGGGGACAGGGGGCGCCGGAATAAGCACAGATACGCAGTATTTT
V gene: TRBV28; J gene: TRBJ1-1; D gene: .; clone size: .; CDR3 protein: CASSLQNLNTEAFF; CDR3 DNA: TGTGCCAGCAGTTTACAGAACCTGAACACTGAAGCTTTCTTT
V gene: TRBV24-1; J gene: TRBJ2-7; D gene: TRBD2; clone size: .; CDR3 protein: CATSDPGLSTYEQYF; CDR3 DNA: TGTGCCACCAGTGATCCGGGACTATCGACCTACGAGCAGTACTTC
V gene: TRBV2; J gene: TRBJ2-7; D gene: TRBD1; clone size: few; CDR3 protein: CASAIGTVGQAHEQYF; CDR3 DNA: TGTGCCAGCGCAATTGGGACAGTCGGTCAGGCCCACGAGCAGTACTTC
V gene: TRBV5-1; J gene: TRBJ2-2; D gene: .; clone size: few; CDR3 protein: CASGKTGTGELFF; CDR3 DNA: TGCGCCAGCGGCAAGACGGGCACCGGGGAGCTGTTTTTT
V gene: TRBV19; J gene: TRBJ1-6; D gene: .; clone size: .; CDR3 protein: CASSPLVSSYNSPLHF; CDR3 DNA: TGTGCCAGTAGTCCTCTGGTGAGCTCCTATAATTCACCCCTCCACTTT
V gene: TRBV7-9; J gene: TRBJ2-2; D gene: .; clone size: .; CDR3 protein: CASSLAGAGELFF; CDR3 DNA: TGTGCCAGCAGCTTAGCCGGGGCCGGGGAGCTGTTTTTT
V gene: TRBV6-6; J gene: TRBJ1-1; D gene: TRBD1; clone size: .; CDR3 protein: CASSMGTGEAFF; CDR3 DNA: TGTGCCAGCAGTATGGGGACAGGGGAAGCTTTCTTT
V gene: TRBV18; J gene: TRBJ2-3; D gene: TRBD1; clone size: .; CDR3 protein: CASSPPGQTDTQYF; CDR3 DNA: TGTGCCAGCTCACCACCGGGACAGACAGATACGCAGTATTTT
V gene: TRBV27; J gene: TRBJ1-5; D gene: .; clone size: .; CDR3 protein: CASSRGQLNQPQHF; CDR3 DNA: TGTGCCAGCAGCCGTGGGCAGCTTAATCAGCCCCAGCATTTT
V gene: TRBV3-1/TRBV3-2; J gene: TRBJ1-4; D gene: TRBD1; clone size: few; CDR3 protein: CASSQGQASNEKLFF; CDR3 DNA: TGTGCCAGCAGCCAGGGACAGGCATCTAATGAAAAACTGTTTTTT
V gene: TRBV11-2; J gene: TRBJ2-1; D gene: TRBD2; clone size: .; CDR3 protein: CASSLSRTSGDNEQFF; CDR3 DNA: TGTGCCAGCAGCTTATCCCGGACTAGCGGGGACAATGAGCAGTTCTTC
V gene: TRBV12-3/TRBV12-4; J gene: TRBJ1-2; D gene: TRBD1; clone size: .; CDR3 protein: CASNLDRVGGYTF; CDR3 DNA: TGTGCCAGCAACTTGGACAGGGTCGGGGGCTACACCTTC
V gene: TRBV5-1; J gene: TRBJ1-3; D gene: TRBD1; clone size: .; CDR3 protein: CASSQNRGFSGNTIYF; CDR3 DNA: TGCGCCAGCAGCCAAAACAGGGGCTTCTCTGGAAACACCATATATTTT
V gene: TRBV5-1; J gene: TRBJ2-1; D gene: TRBD2; clone size: .; CDR3 protein: CASSQTRGTTNEQFF; CDR3 DNA: TGCGCCAGCAGCCAGACCAGAGGGACTACAAATGAGCAGTTCTTC
V gene: TRBV6-6; J gene: TRBJ1-1; D gene: TRBD1; clone size: .; CDR3 protein: CASRPLGQGNTEAFF; CDR3 DNA: TGTGCCAGCAGGCCCCTCGGACAGGGTAACACTGAAGCTTTCTTT
V gene: TRBV6-5; J gene: TRBJ1-2; D gene: TRBD1; clone size: .; CDR3 protein: CASSSRGLWKGYTF; CDR3 DNA: TGTGCCAGCAGTTCAAGGGGGCTCTGGAAAGGCTACACCTTC
V gene: TRBV25-1; J gene: TRBJ1-1; D gene: TRBD1; clone size: .; CDR3 protein: CASRQGASTEAFF; CDR3 DNA: TGTGCCAGCAGACAGGGGGCGAGCACTGAAGCTTTCTTT
V gene: TRBV7-3; J gene: TRBJ2-1; D gene: TRBD2; clone size: .; CDR3 protein: CASSPGLAVSAQFF; CDR3 DNA: TGTGCCAGCAGCCCAGGACTAGCGGTCTCTGCGCAGTTCTTC
V gene: TRBV7-9; J gene: TRBJ1-5; D gene: .; clone size: .; CDR3 protein: CASSLSGVGNQPQHF; CDR3 DNA: TGTGCCAGCAGTCTCTCGGGGGTTGGCAATCAGCCCCAGCATTTT
V gene: TRBV9; J gene: TRBJ1-6; D gene: .; clone size: .; CDR3 protein: CASSVQDSYNSPLHF; CDR3 DNA: TGTGCCAGCAGCGTACAGGACAGCTATAATTCACCCCTCCACTTT
V gene: TRBV18; J gene: TRBJ2-3; D gene: TRBD2; clone size: .; CDR3 protein: CASSPSGLAGGSSGTQYF; CDR3 DNA: TGTGCCAGCTCACCATCCGGACTAGCGGGGGGATCGAGCGGTACGCAGTATTTT
V gene: TRBV6-6; J gene: TRBJ1-2; D gene: TRBD1; clone size: .; CDR3 protein: CASSQWGQGVDGYTF; CDR3 DNA: TGTGCCAGCAGTCAGTGGGGACAGGGAGTCGATGGCTACACCTTC
V gene: TRBV2; J gene: TRBJ2-5; D gene: TRBD2; clone size: once; CDR3 protein: CASQPGGIDRETQYF; CDR3 DNA: TGTGCCAGCCAACCCGGGGGGATAGACCGGGAGACCCAGTACTTC
V gene: TRBV2; J gene: TRBJ2-3; D gene: TRBD2; clone size: .; CDR3 protein: CASSGLASTDTQYF; CDR3 DNA: TGTGCCAGCAGTGGACTAGCAAGCACAGATACGCAGTATTTT
V gene: TRBV19; J gene: TRBJ1-6; D gene: TRBD1; clone size: .; CDR3 protein: CASGTGSSYNSPLHF; CDR3 DNA: TGTGCCAGTGGGACAGGGAGCTCCTATAATTCACCCCTCCACTTT
V gene: TRBV3-1/TRBV3-2; J gene: TRBJ1-2; D gene: TRBD1; clone size: .; CDR3 protein: CASSPGGPNYGYTF; CDR3 DNA: TGTGCCAGCAGCCCAGGGGGCCCTAACTATGGCTACACCTTC
V gene: TRBV6-5; J gene: TRBJ2-3; D gene: TRBD2; clone size: few; CDR3 protein: CASSYSRGAGDTQYF; CDR3 DNA: TGTGCCAGCAGTTACTCGCGGGGGGCAGGAGATACGCAGTATTTT
V gene: TRBV30; J gene: TRBJ1-6; D gene: .; clone size: once; CDR3 protein: CAWNAADNSPLHF; CDR3 DNA: TGTGCCTGGAATGCGGCAGATAATTCACCCCTCCACTTT
V gene: TRBV7-6; J gene: TRBJ2-5; D gene: TRBD2; clone size: .; CDR3 protein: CASKGGPLQETQYF; CDR3 DNA: TGTGCCAGCAAGGGAGGGCCTCTCCAAGAGACCCAGTACTTC
V gene: TRBV10-1; J gene: TRBJ1-1; D gene: .; clone size: .; CDR3 protein: CASSESTGSGTEAFF; CDR3 DNA: TGCGCCAGCAGTGAGTCGACGGGGTCGGGCACTGAAGCTTTCTTT
V gene: TRBV19; J gene: TRBJ2-1; D gene: TRBD2; clone size: .; CDR3 protein: CASSTLTGGPGYEQFF; CDR3 DNA: TGTGCCAGTAGTACCCTAACGGGGGGGCCTGGATATGAGCAGTTCTTC
V gene: TRBV3-1/TRBV3-2; J gene: TRBJ2-2; D gene: .; clone size: .; CDR3 protein: CASRTTTDTGELFF; CDR3 DNA: TGTGCCAGCAGAACGACTACGGACACCGGGGAGCTGTTTTTT
V gene: TRBV5-1; J gene: TRBJ1-1; D gene: TRBD1; clone size: .; CDR3 protein: CASSGTGKNTEAFF; CDR3 DNA: TGCGCCAGCAGCGGGACAGGTAAGAACACTGAAGCTTTCTTT
V gene: TRBV30; J gene: TRBJ1-1; D gene: .; clone size: .; CDR3 protein: CAWSERPGDTEAFF; CDR3 DNA: TGTGCCTGGAGTGAGCGCCCCGGTGACACTGAAGCTTTCTTT
V gene: TRBV14; J gene: TRBJ1-3; D gene: TRBD1; clone size: .; CDR3 protein: CASSQDWGQKGSGNTIYF; CDR3 DNA: TGTGCCAGCAGCCAAGATTGGGGACAGAAGGGCTCTGGAAACACCATATATTTT
V gene: TRBV14; J gene: TRBJ2-6; D gene: .; clone size: .; CDR3 protein: CASSQARIPGANVLTF; CDR3 DNA: TGTGCCAGCAGCCAAGCCCGTATCCCTGGGGCCAACGTCCTGACTTTC
V gene: TRBV29-1; J gene: TRBJ1-1; D gene: TRBD1; clone size: .; CDR3 protein: CSVHRGNTEAFF; CDR3 DNA: TGCAGCGTCCACAGGGGGAACACTGAAGCTTTCTTT
V gene: TRBV7-3; J gene: TRBJ1-1; D gene: .; clone size: .; CDR3 protein: CASSLTPGTEAFF; CDR3 DNA: TGTGCCAGCAGCTTAACCCCCGGGACTGAAGCTTTCTTT
V gene: TRBV19; J gene: TRBJ2-1; D gene: .; clone size: .; CDR3 protein: CASSMGLLQGSYNEQFF; CDR3 DNA: TGTGCCAGTAGTATGGGCCTCCTGCAAGGCTCCTACAATGAGCAGTTCTTC
V gene: TRBV2; J gene: TRBJ2-3; D gene: TRBD1; clone size: .; CDR3 protein: CASSVDRVGTDTQYF; CDR3 DNA: TGTGCCAGCAGTGTAGACAGGGTAGGGACAGATACGCAGTATTTT
V gene: TRBV24-1; J gene: TRBJ1-1; D gene: TRBD1; clone size: .; CDR3 protein: CATSLGTGENTEAFF; CDR3 DNA: TGTGCCACCAGCCTTGGTACAGGGGAGAACACTGAAGCTTTCTTT
V gene: TRBV24-1; J gene: TRBJ1-4; D gene: .; clone size: .; CDR3 protein: CATSEAFREEKLFF; CDR3 DNA: TGTGCCACCAGTGAGGCGTTCCGGGAGGAAAAACTGTTTTTT
V gene: TRBV5-1; J gene: TRBJ1-6; D gene: .; clone size: few; CDR3 protein: CASNWDGGTNSPLHF; CDR3 DNA: TGCGCCAGCAATTGGGACGGGGGTACGAATTCACCCCTCCACTTT
V gene: TRBV11-2; J gene: TRBJ2-3; D gene: .; clone size: .; CDR3 protein: CASSLTGYTDTQYF; CDR3 DNA: TGTGCCAGCAGCTTAACAGGCTACACAGATACGCAGTATTTT
V gene: TRBV9; J gene: TRBJ2-2; D gene: .; clone size: .; CDR3 protein: CASSVVHSLNTGELFF; CDR3 DNA: TGTGCCAGCAGCGTAGTCCACAGCTTGAACACCGGGGAGCTGTTTTTT
V gene: TRBV5-1; J gene: TRBJ1-3; D gene: TRBD1; clone size: .; CDR3 protein: CASSAQGGSGNTIYF; CDR3 DNA: TGCGCCAGCAGCGCACAGGGGGGATCTGGAAACACCATATATTTT